These 21 T cell receptor beta chains share one sample of origin, sequenced in a study of blood T cell repertoires in COVID-19. Profiling relied on immunoSEQ multiplex PCR, and the TCRdb table lists in-frame clones only, not all of them. The sample lists around 130,000 clones; more than 75% were seen once. Sequencing was done on a sample of peripheral blood. Receptor source: a man in his fifties or sixties with acute or convalescent COVID-19.

This chain links TRBV24-1 with TRBJ2-7; 8 bases align to TRBD1. The junction had 9 bases not matched to a gene; V was cut back by 5 bases and J by 1 base. Germline CDR1 is KGHDR and CDR2 is SFDVKD. The CDR3 has 16 residues. CDR3 nucleotide sequence: TGTGCCACCAGTGCCCCAGGACAGGGCGCTTCCTACGAGCAGTACTTC. Its translation is CATSAPGQGASYEQYF.

The genes are TRBV3-1 (or the pseudogene TRBV3-2) and TRBJ2-3, with 8 bases aligning to TRBD2. V gave up 4 bases and J gave up 3 bases; unmatched junction bases: 9. CDR1 is LGHDT and CDR2 is YNNKEL in the germline V gene (reference sequence). This CDR3 spans 16 amino acids. The CDR3 region has the DNA TGTGCCAGCAGCCGGGCCGGGATAGCGGGGACAGATACGCAGTATTTT. Translation: CASSRAGIAGTDTQYF.

The V and J genes are TRBV9 and TRBJ2-1; possibly TRBD2 for D (5 bases). The V and J ends lost 0 bases and 5 bases respectively, with 9 bases between them. The CDR3 runs to 14 residues. Germline loops: CDR1 SGDLS, CDR2 YYNGEE. The CDR3 loop is CASSVGGANNEQFF. DNA of the CDR3: TGTGCCAGCAGCGTAGGGGGAGCAAACAATGAGCAGTTCTTC.

This clone was seen only a few times. V usage is TRBV2 and J usage is TRBJ1-5; 9 positions match TRBD1. The CDR3 is 18 residues long. Trimming removed 5 bases from V and 1 base from J; junction bases left unmatched: 12. Germline values: CDR1 SNHLY, CDR2 FYNNEI. Here the CDR3 reads CASSPTPRDRASNQPQHF. The CDR3 region has the DNA TGTGCCAGCAGTCCTACCCCCCGGGACAGGGCGAGCAATCAGCCCCAGCATTTT. Complete variable domain (other parts from reference TRBV2 and TRBJ1-5): EPEVTQTPSHQVTQMGQEVILRCVPISNHLYFYWYRQILGQKVEFLVSFYNNEISEKSEIFDDQFSVERPDGSNFTLKIRSTKLEDSAMYFCASSPTPRDRASNQPQHFGDGTRLSIL.

This chain's CDR3 is CASSLTDRTYEQYF. CDR3 coding DNA: TGTGCCAGCAGCTTAACCGACAGAACCTACGAGCAGTACTTC. The V call is TRBV11-2, the J call TRBJ2-7; maybe TRBD1 (5 bases). Germline values: CDR1 SGHAT, CDR2 FQNNGV. V dropped 2 bases and J dropped 2 bases, with 10 bases sitting between them. The CDR3 runs 14 residues.

V gene TRBV5-6 combines with J gene TRBJ2-1, with 11 bases aligning to TRBD1. The CDR3 extends over 18 amino acids. Trimming removed 6 bases from V and 3 bases from J; junction bases left unmatched: 14. Germline CDR1 is SGHDT and CDR2 is YYEEEE. The CDR3 DNA is TGTGCCAGCACCACTATGTCCGGACAGGGGGCCCGCTACAATGAGCAGTTCTTC. Encoded protein: CASTTMSGQGARYNEQFF.

The V and J genes are TRBV5-1 and TRBJ2-5; 7 nucleotides match TRBD1. Germline CDR1 SGHRS, CDR2 YFSETQ. V gave up 5 bases and J gave up 1 base; unmatched junction bases: 2. CDR3 length: 13 amino acids. CDR3 coding DNA: TGCGCCAGCAGACGGGACAGCCAAGAGACCCAGTACTTC. Its translation is CASRRDSQETQYF.

The CDR3 protein is CASRGGLAGVREQFF. CDR3 nucleotide sequence: TGTGCCAGTAGAGGAGGACTAGCGGGAGTAAGGGAGCAGTTCTTC. The V gene is TRBV19, the J gene TRBJ2-1, with 13 nucleotides matching TRBD2. The germline gives CDR1 LNHDA, CDR2 SQIVND (reference sequence). V shed 6 bases and J 10 bases; nucleotides not matched to a gene: 9. The length of the CDR3 is 15 residues.

This clone showed up just once. The V gene is TRBV2, the J gene TRBJ2-1; TRBD2 matches at 9 bases. The CDR3 covers 17 residues. Germline trimming cut 3 bases from V and 8 bases from J; bases unmatched to any gene: 14. Germline loops: CDR1 SNHLY, CDR2 FYNNEI. The CDR3 nucleotides read TGTGCCAGCAGTGACGACGAGCCGGGACTAGCCAGGGATGAGCAGTTCTTC. The encoded protein is CASSDDEPGLARDEQFF.

The rearrangement links TRBV29-1 to TRBJ2-7, with 9 bases that match TRBD2. Losses at the gene ends were 2 bases for V and 0 bases for J; bases not matched to a gene: 8. CDR1 SQVTM and CDR2 ANQGSEA come from the germline V gene. The CDR3 has 16 residues. The DNA for the CDR3 is TGCAGCGTTGAACTGGCTAGCGGGGCCAGCTCCTACGAGCAGTACTTC. Its protein product is CSVELASGASSYEQYF.

The chain carries TRBV7-2 and TRBJ2-7; TRBD2 aligns across 10 bases. The CDR3 is made up of 16 amino acids. The ends lost 1 base at V and 0 bases at J; junction bases unmatched: 3. The V gene's germline CDR1 is SGHTA and CDR2 FQGNSA. The CDR3 region has the DNA TGTGCCAGCAGCTTAGAGAGCGGGAGGGCCTCCTACGAGCAGTACTTC. Amino acid sequence: CASSLESGRASYEQYF.

The rearrangement joins TRBV12-3 or TRBV12-4 to TRBJ2-7, with D tentatively TRBD2 (6 bases). This CDR3 has 13 amino acids. V was clipped by 6 bases and J by 0 bases, with 9 bases between them. The CDR3 DNA reads as TGTGCCAGCAGACCGGGAGACTCCTACGAGCAGTACTTC. It is translated as CASRPGDSYEQYF.

The V gene is TRBV10-3, the J gene TRBJ2-3; 9 bases are a match to TRBD2. This CDR3 spans 15 amino acids. The germline V gene encodes CDR1 ENHRY and CDR2 SYGVKD. Germline trimming cut 4 bases from V and 5 bases from J; bases unmatched to any gene: 7. CDR3 protein: CAISVQAGGGDTQYF. The CDR3 nucleotides are TGTGCCATCAGTGTACAAGCGGGAGGCGGAGATACGCAGTATTTT.

The chain carries TRBV10-3 and TRBJ2-2; TRBD2 aligns across 13 bases. V was pared by 6 bases and J by 3 bases, with 7 bases of the junction left unmatched. The CDR3 runs 17 residues. Germline CDR1 is ENHRY and CDR2 is SYGVKD. The CDR3 protein is CAISETSGRTDTGELFF. For the CDR3, the DNA is TGTGCCATCAGCGAGACTAGCGGGAGGACTGACACCGGGGAGCTGTTTTTT.

The chain joins TRBV20-1 to TRBJ2-7; 11 bases line up with TRBD2. The CDR3 loop spans 15 amino acids. Trimming cost V 3 bases and J 0 bases; bases outside gene matches: 4. Germline-derived CDR1 and CDR2 are DFQATT and SNEGSKA (reference sequence). In nucleotides, the CDR3 is TGCAGTGCTAGTCGACTAGCGGGAAGCTCCTACGAGCAGTACTTC. This translates into CSASRLAGSSYEQYF.

The chain couples TRBV7-2 to TRBJ2-5; TRBD2 aligns across 11 bases. The V and J ends lost 3 bases and 5 bases, in that order; junction bases with no gene match: 8. Germline V gene sequence: CDR1 SGHTA, CDR2 FQGNSA. The CDR3 length is 16 residues. The DNA of the CDR3 is TGTGCCAGCAGCTTTCGCGGGACTAGCGGAGGGGAGACCCAGTACTTC. It specifies CASSFRGTSGGETQYF.

V gene TRBV29-1 combines with J gene TRBJ2-7; TRBD1 might be the D (6 bases). In germline, CDR1 is SQVTM, CDR2 ANQGSEA. This CDR3 region has 12 residues. The V end lost 5 bases, the J end lost 5 bases, and 13 bases lay between the germline ends. The CDR3 spells CSVSGDGHEQYF. The CDR3 DNA follows: TGCAGCGTTTCAGGGGATGGTCACGAGCAGTACTTC.

The genes are TRBV19 and TRBJ2-2, with a tentative D call TRBD1 (6 bases). Germline CDR1 and CDR2: LNHDA and SQIVND (reference sequence). The CDR3 is 13 amino acids. Trimming stripped 6 bases from V and 6 bases from J, with 11 bases between. DNA of the CDR3: TGTGCCAGTAGGTCGGACAGCTCCGGGGAGCTGTTTTTT. Its protein product is CASRSDSSGELFF. Supplemented by reference TRBV19 and TRBJ2-2, the full variable domain reads DGGITQSPKYLFRKEGQNVTLSCEQNLNHDAMYWYRQDPGQGLRLIYYSQIVNDFQKGDIAEGYSVSREKKESFPLTVTSAQKNPTAFYLCASRSDSSGELFFGEGSRLTVL.

This clone was seen a few times. The chain couples TRBV3-1 (or the pseudogene TRBV3-2) to TRBJ1-6, with 10 bases that match TRBD1. The germline CDR1 and CDR2 sequences are LGHDT and YNNKEL (reference sequence). The CDR3 runs to 15 residues. V shed 6 bases and J 8 bases; nucleotides not matched to a gene: 7. The CDR3 sequence: CASRQSGQGYSPLHF. CDR3 DNA sequence: TGTGCCAGCAGGCAGTCGGGACAGGGGTATTCACCCCTCCACTTT.

Concerning this clone: The junction shows a germline mismatch at one end, possibly a read error. The V and J genes are TRBV6-5 and TRBJ1-6, with 8 bases lining up with TRBD1. Germline CDR1 MNHEY, CDR2 SVGAGI. The CDR3 extends over 15 amino acids. The CDR3 DNA is TGTGCCAGCAGTTATCAGGGGGCCCTCAATTCGCCCCTCCACTTT. It specifies CASSYQGALNSPLHF.

The rearrangement joins TRBV24-1 to TRBJ2-2, with TRBD2 matching 8 bases. Trimming at V came to 3 bases and at J to 9 bases, leaving 8 bases not matched to a gene. Germline V gene sequence: CDR1 KGHDR, CDR2 SFDVKD. The CDR3 runs to 15 residues. Written as DNA, the CDR3 is TGTGCCACCAGTGATGGACCGGGGGGGAAAAGGGAGCTGTTTTTT. Encoded protein: CATSDGPGGKRELFF.